Presented here are 9 T cell receptor beta chains from one specimen sequenced in a study of blood T cell repertoires in COVID-19 (dated by TCRdb to the early 2020s). Library prep was done by the immunoSEQ multiplex PCR assay. TCRdb took over this immuneACCESS table, retaining in-frame rearrangements with V and J assigned. Such tables are incomplete; in checked studies, under half of the missing clones stem from an unresolved V gene, and the remainder is unexplained. Here the sample has some 200,000 clones; about 75% occur a single time. Clones ranked in the top ten supply approximately 27% of the sample. Sequencing used peripheral blood. The receptors here all came from an older woman with acute or convalescent COVID-19.

V gene TRBV10-3 combines with J gene TRBJ2-2; the match to TRBD1 covers 10 bases. The CDR3 spans 13 residues. Per germline, CDR1 ENHRY and CDR2 SYGVKD. V lost 7 bases to trimming and J lost 6 bases; unmatched junction nucleotides: 2. Written as DNA, the CDR3 is TGTGCCATCAAAGGGACAGGGGCCGGGGAGCTGTTTTTT. The encoded protein is CAIKGTGAGELFF.

This clone was found once. CDR3 sequence (DNA): TGTGCCAGCAACCAGGGGGCGAATAAGTATGGCTACACCTTC. This codes for CASNQGANKYGYTF. V gene TRBV6-5 combines with J gene TRBJ1-2; 8 nucleotides line up with TRBD1. This CDR3 is 14 amino acids long. Germline V CDR1 and CDR2: MNHEY, SVGAGI. V lost 7 bases and J lost 5; bases outside the gene matches: 9.

CDR3 DNA sequence: TGTGCCAGCTCACGACAGGGGGCCGGTCAGCCCCAGCATTTT. This gives the protein CASSRQGAGQPQHF. The chain combines TRBV18 with TRBJ1-5, with 10 bases that match TRBD1. Per germline, CDR1 KGHSH and CDR2 LQKENI. This CDR3 region has 14 residues. V trimming: 4 bases; J trimming: 6 bases; junction bases outside the gene matches: 3.

The V and J genes are TRBV4-1 and TRBJ2-3, with a weak D call TRBD1 (5 bases). Looked up from germline, CDR1 is MGHRA and CDR2 is YSYEKL. CDR3 length: 14 residues. Trimming removed 4 bases at V and 6 bases at J, with 14 bases between. DNA of the CDR3: TGCGCCAGCAGCCGAGTAACAGGTCCCGATACGCAGTATTTT. Amino acid sequence: CASSRVTGPDTQYF.

This chain joins TRBV4-1 and TRBJ2-7, with D perhaps TRBD2 (6 bases). Germline loops: CDR1 MGHRA, CDR2 YSYEKL. The germline V and J ends were trimmed by 0 bases and 0 bases, with 12 bases remaining between them. The CDR3 loop spans 16 amino acids. The CDR3 loop reads CASSQDFSGHSYEQYF. The CDR3, as DNA: TGCGCCAGCAGCCAAGATTTTAGCGGTCACTCCTACGAGCAGTACTTC.

This rearrangement joins TRBV10-3 to TRBJ1-5; D gene unclear. From germline, CDR1 is ENHRY and CDR2 SYGVKD. The CDR3 has 14 residues. The V end was cut by 5 bases, the J end by 2 bases, with 10 bases between. CDR3 DNA sequence: TGTGCCATCAGTAACTACGACGGCAATCAGCCCCAGCATTTT. It specifies CAISNYDGNQPQHF.

This chain connects TRBV6-5 to TRBJ1-4, with 8 bases aligning to TRBD1. This CDR3 comprises 15 residues. Germline V gene lookup returns CDR1 MNHEY and CDR2 SVGAGI. V lost 8 bases and J lost 8; bases outside the gene matches: 13. DNA of the CDR3: TGTGCCAGCGTCGGGACAGGAGACTGGAGCGAAAAACTGTTTTTT. Translating gives CASVGTGDWSEKLFF.

The genes are TRBV24-1 and TRBJ1-5, with D uncertain. The length of the CDR3 is 13 residues. The V and J ends lost 4 bases and 4 bases respectively, with 7 bases between them. CDR1 KGHDR and CDR2 SFDVKD come from the germline V gene. The CDR3 DNA reads TGTGCCACCAGTGAACGGGTAAATCAGCCCCAGCATTTT. This translates into CATSERVNQPQHF.

This rearrangement joins TRBV24-1 to TRBJ2-1, with 8 bases matching TRBD1. Trimming removed 5 bases from V and 1 base from J; junction bases left unmatched: 0. The CDR3 loop spans 14 amino acids. CDR1 KGHDR and CDR2 SFDVKD come from the germline V gene. In DNA, the CDR3 is TGTGCCACCAGTGGGACAGGGTCCTACAATGAGCAGTTCTTC. Translation gives CATSGTGSYNEQFF.